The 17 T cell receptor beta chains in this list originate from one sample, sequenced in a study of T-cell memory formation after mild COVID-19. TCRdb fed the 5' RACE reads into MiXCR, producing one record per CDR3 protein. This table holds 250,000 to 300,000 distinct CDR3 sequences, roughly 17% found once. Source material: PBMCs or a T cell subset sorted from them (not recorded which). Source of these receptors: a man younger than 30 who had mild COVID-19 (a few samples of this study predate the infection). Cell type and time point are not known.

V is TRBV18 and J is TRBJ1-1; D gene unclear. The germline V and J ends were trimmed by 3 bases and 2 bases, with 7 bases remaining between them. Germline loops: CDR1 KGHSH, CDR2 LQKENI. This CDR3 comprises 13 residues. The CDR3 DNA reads TGTGCCAGCTCACCTCAGAGTAACACTGAAGCTTTCTTT. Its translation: CASSPQSNTEAFF.

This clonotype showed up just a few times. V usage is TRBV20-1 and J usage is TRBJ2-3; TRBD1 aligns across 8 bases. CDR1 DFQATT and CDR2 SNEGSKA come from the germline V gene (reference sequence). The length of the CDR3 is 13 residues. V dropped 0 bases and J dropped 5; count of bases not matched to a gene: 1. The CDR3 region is CSARDDRGDTQYF. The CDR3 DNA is TGCAGTGCTAGAGATGACAGGGGAGATACGCAGTATTTT.

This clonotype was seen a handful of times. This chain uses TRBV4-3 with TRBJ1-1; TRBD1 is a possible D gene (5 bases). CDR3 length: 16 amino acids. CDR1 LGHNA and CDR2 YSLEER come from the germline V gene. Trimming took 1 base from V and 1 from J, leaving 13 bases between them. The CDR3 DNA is TGCGCCAGCAGCCAAGGTGGGGGTCCAAGGAACACTGAAGCTTTCTTT. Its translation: CASSQGGGPRNTEAFF.

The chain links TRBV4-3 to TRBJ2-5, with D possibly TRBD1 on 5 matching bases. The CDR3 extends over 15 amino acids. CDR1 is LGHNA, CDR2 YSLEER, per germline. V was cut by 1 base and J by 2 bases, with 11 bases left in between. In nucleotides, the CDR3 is TGCGCCAGCAGCCAAGGTCTCAGGGAACAAGAGACCCAGTACTTC. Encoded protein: CASSQGLREQETQYF.

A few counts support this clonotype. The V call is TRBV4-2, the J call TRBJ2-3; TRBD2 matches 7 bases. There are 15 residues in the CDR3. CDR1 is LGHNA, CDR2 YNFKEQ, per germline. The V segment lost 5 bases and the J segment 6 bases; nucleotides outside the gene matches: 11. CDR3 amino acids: CASSRASMGGDTQYF. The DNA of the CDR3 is TGTGCCAGCAGCAGGGCCTCCATGGGGGGGGATACGCAGTATTTT.

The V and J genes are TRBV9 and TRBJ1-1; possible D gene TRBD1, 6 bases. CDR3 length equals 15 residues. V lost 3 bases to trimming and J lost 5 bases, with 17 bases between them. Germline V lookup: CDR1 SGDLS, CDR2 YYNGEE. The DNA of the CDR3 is TGTGCCAGCAGCGGAAGAAGGGGGATGTCGACTGAAGCTTTCTTT. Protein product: CASSGRRGMSTEAFF.

The CDR3 reads CAGGDREIYGYTF. CDR3 DNA: TGTGCCGGCGGGGACAGGGAGATCTATGGCTACACCTTC. The rearrangement uses TRBV6-2 or TRBV6-3 and TRBJ1-2, with 9 positions matching TRBD1. The V gene end was trimmed by 11 bases and the J gene end by 4 bases; junction bases not matched to a gene: 8. This CDR3 spans 13 amino acids. Looked up from germline, CDR1 is MNHEY and CDR2 is SVGEGT.

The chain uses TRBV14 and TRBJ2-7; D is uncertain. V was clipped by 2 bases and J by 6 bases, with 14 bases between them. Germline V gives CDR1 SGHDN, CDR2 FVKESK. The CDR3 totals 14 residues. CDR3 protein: CASSQMDRHAEQYF. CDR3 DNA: TGTGCCAGCAGCCAAATGGACCGCCACGCCGAGCAGTACTTC.

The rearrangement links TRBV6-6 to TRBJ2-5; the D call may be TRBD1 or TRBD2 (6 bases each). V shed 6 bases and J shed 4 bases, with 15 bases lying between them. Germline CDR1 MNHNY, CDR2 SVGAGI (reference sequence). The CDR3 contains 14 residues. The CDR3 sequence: CASRPARGRETQYF. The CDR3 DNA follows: TGTGCCAGCAGGCCAGCCCGGGGGCGAGAGACCCAGTACTTC.

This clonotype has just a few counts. CDR3 DNA sequence: TGCAGTGCTAGTCAAAACGTTCGGGCCCAGTACTTC. Encoded protein: CSASQNVRAQYF. This chain uses TRBV20-1 with TRBJ2-5; D is uncertain. CDR3 size: 12 residues. CDR1 and CDR2 from the germline V gene are DFQATT and SNEGSKA (reference sequence). V lost 3 bases, J lost 9 bases, and 14 bases lay in between.

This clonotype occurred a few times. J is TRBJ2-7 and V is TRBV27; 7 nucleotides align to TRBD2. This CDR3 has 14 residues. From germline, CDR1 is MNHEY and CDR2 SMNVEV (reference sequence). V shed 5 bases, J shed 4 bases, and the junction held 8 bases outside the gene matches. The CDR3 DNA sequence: TGTGCCAGCAGTCCGCGGGACTACTATTACGAGCAGTACTTC. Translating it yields CASSPRDYYYEQYF.

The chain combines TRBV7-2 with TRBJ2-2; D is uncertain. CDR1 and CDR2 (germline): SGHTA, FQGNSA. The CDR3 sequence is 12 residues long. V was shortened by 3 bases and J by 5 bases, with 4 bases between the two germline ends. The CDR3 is CASSFQTGELFF. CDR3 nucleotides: TGTGCCAGCAGCTTCCAGACCGGGGAGCTGTTTTTT.

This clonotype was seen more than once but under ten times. CDR3 amino acids: CASRQSYEQYF. The CDR3 bases are TGTGCCAGCAGACAGTCCTACGAGCAGTACTTC. V and J are TRBV2 and TRBJ2-7; D is unclear. Deletions cut 6 bases from V and 1 base from J, with 4 bases between. Germline V gives CDR1 SNHLY, CDR2 FYNNEI. The CDR3 loop spans 11 amino acids.

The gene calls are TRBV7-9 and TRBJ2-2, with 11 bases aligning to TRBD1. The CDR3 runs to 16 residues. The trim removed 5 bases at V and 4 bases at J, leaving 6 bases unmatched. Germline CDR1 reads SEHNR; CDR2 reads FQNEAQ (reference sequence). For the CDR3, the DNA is TGTGCCAGCAGCATTACCGGGACAGGGGGCACCGGGGAGCTGTTTTTT. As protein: CASSITGTGGTGELFF.

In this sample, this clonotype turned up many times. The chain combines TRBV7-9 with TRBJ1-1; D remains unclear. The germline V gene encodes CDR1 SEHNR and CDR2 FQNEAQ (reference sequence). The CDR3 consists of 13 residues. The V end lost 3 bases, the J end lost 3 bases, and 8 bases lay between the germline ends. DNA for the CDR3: TGTGCCAGCAGCTTCGGCCAGTACACTGAAGCTTTCTTT. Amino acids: CASSFGQYTEAFF.

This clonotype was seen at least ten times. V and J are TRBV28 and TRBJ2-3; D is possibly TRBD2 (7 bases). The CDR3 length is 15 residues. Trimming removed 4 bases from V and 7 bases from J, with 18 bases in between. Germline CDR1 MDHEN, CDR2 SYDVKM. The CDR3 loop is CASSSPGGGVHTQYF. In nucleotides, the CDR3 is TGTGCCAGCAGTTCTCCGGGGGGCGGCGTGCATACGCAGTATTTT.

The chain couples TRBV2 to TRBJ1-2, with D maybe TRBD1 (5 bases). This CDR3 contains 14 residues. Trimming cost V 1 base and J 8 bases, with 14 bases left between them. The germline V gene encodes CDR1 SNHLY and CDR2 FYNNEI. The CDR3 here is CASSEDSGRGGYTF. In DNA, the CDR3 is TGTGCCAGCAGTGAAGACTCGGGACGAGGGGGCTACACCTTC.